These 12 T cell receptor beta chains came from one sample sequenced in a study of technical replicates of blood from a few donors. Sequencing used immunoSEQ multiplex PCR; TCRdb keeps in-frame clones, though not all of them. The sample holds about 72,000 clones, roughly 92% seen once. Sample: T cells isolated from PBMCs. The source is a human donor in good health.

The chain joins TRBV19 to TRBJ1-1; a weak D match, TRBD1 (6 bases). The CDR3 totals 15 residues. Deletions cut 6 bases from V and 4 bases from J, with 18 bases between. Per germline, CDR1 LNHDA and CDR2 SQIVND (reference sequence). CDR3: CASSSSDSIGTEAFF. The CDR3 nucleotides are TGTGCCAGTAGCTCCTCGGACAGTATCGGCACTGAAGCTTTCTTT.

The gene calls are TRBV18 and TRBJ2-3, with 7 bases identical to TRBD1. Germline CDR1 reads KGHSH; CDR2 reads LQKENI. The V segment lost 6 bases and the J segment 2 bases; nucleotides outside the gene matches: 11. This CDR3 spans 16 amino acids. The CDR3 sequence is CASSLLEGQNTDTQYF. The CDR3 DNA reads TGTGCCAGCTCCTTACTAGAGGGACAGAACACAGATACGCAGTATTTT.

V usage is TRBV9 and J usage is TRBJ2-1; 7 nucleotides align to TRBD2. The CDR3 length is 14 residues. Unmatched junction bases numbered 2, after V lost 0 bases and J lost 5 bases. Germline assignment: CDR1 SGDLS and CDR2 YYNGEE. The CDR3 DNA reads TGTGCCAGCAGCGTAGTTAGCGGGCACAATGAGCAGTTCTTC. This translates into CASSVVSGHNEQFF.

This rearrangement joins TRBV11-2 to TRBJ2-2, with 8 positions matching TRBD2. With V trimmed by 1 base and J by 4 bases, 5 bases remained unmatched. CDR3 length: 16 residues. CDR1 is SGHAT and CDR2 is FQNNGV in the germline V gene. CDR3 in amino acids: CASSLGGLVSTGELFF. Here the CDR3 DNA reads TGTGCCAGCAGCTTAGGGGGACTAGTTAGCACCGGGGAGCTGTTTTTT.

There are a few counts of this clone. The chain employs TRBV29-1 and TRBJ1-1; 9 positions match TRBD1. The ends lost 0 bases at V and 0 bases at J; junction bases unmatched: 8. Germline CDR1 SQVTM, CDR2 ANQGSEA. The CDR3 is made up of 17 amino acids. In nucleotides, the CDR3 is TGCAGCGTTGAAGATCCGGGGGACAGGGAATTGAACACTGAAGCTTTCTTT. Translation gives CSVEDPGDRELNTEAFF.

The J gene is TRBJ1-5, the V gene TRBV6-1; D ambiguous. V shed 6 bases and J shed 6 bases, with 18 bases lying between them. The CDR3 is made up of 15 amino acids. Germline loops: CDR1 MNHNS, CDR2 SASEGT. CDR3 in amino acids: CASRWEGEVGQPQHF. The CDR3 DNA reads TGTGCCAGCAGGTGGGAGGGTGAAGTAGGTCAGCCCCAGCATTTT.

The gene calls are TRBV6-5 and TRBJ2-2, with 8 bases aligning to TRBD2. This CDR3 has 15 amino acids. J lost 4 bases, V lost 6 bases, and 7 bases had no gene match. CDR1 MNHEY and CDR2 SVGAGI come from the germline V gene. As DNA, the CDR3 is TGTGCCAGCAGCACTAGCGGATTCTCCACCGGGGAGCTGTTTTTT. Translated: CASSTSGFSTGELFF.

This clone has only one observation. This chain connects TRBV28 to TRBJ1-2; 7 bases are shared with TRBD1. The CDR3 totals 14 residues. The V segment lost 4 bases and the J segment 6 bases; nucleotides outside the gene matches: 8. Germline V gene data show CDR1 as MDHEN and CDR2 as SYDVKM. The chain's CDR3 is CASSSGTDWHGYTF. The CDR3 nucleotides read TGTGCCAGCAGTTCCGGGACAGATTGGCATGGCTACACCTTC.

This chain joins TRBV2 and TRBJ2-7, with 7 bases fitting TRBD1. From germline, CDR1 is SNHLY and CDR2 FYNNEI. The CDR3 covers 15 residues. Losses at the gene ends were 4 bases for V and 3 bases for J; bases not matched to a gene: 9. This CDR3 reads CASSGTGTADYEQYF. DNA for the CDR3: TGTGCCAGCAGTGGTACCGGGACAGCCGACTACGAGCAGTACTTC.

The chain combines TRBV7-2 with TRBJ2-7, with D hard to call. This CDR3 contains 13 residues. The germline V gene encodes CDR1 SGHTA and CDR2 FQGNSA. V lost 4 bases and J lost 5, with 12 bases in between. This chain's CDR3 is CASSSYLRDEQYF. CDR3 DNA: TGTGCCAGCAGCTCCTACCTTAGAGACGAGCAGTACTTC.

This chain joins TRBV4-2 and TRBJ2-7; 13 nucleotides line up with TRBD2. The CDR3 totals 15 residues. Trimming took 4 bases from V and 4 from J; bases not matched to a gene: 4. Germline values: CDR1 LGHNA, CDR2 YNFKEQ. CDR3 in amino acids: CASSLGLAGDYEQYF. The DNA for the CDR3 is TGTGCCAGCAGCCTTGGACTAGCGGGAGATTACGAGCAGTACTTC.

The CDR3 nucleotides read TGTGCCAGCAGTTACCTAAATATGAACACTGAAGCTTTCTTT. It is translated as CASSYLNMNTEAFF. This chain uses TRBV6-5 with TRBJ1-1; D uncertain. V was cut by 2 bases and J by 0 bases, with 7 bases left in between. Per the germline V gene, CDR1 is MNHEY and CDR2 is SVGAGI. The CDR3 loop spans 14 amino acids.